This T cell receptor beta chain was sequenced in a study of blood T cell repertoires in COVID-19 (dated by TCRdb to the early 2020s). With regard to the full study: Samples from collaborators originated in the United States, Italy and Spain and spanned both the acute and convalescent phases of COVID-19. A de-identified subject ID, COVID-19 status, age in years and sex were almost always included in the sample metadata. Where available, HLA class I and class II types were obtained from metadata supplied by the sample provider rather than from assay-based typing. Deeply sampled blood TCRbeta repertoires from subjects exposed to, actively infected with, or recovered from COVID-19 were included in the dataset. The repertoires were made available in a free public database intended to serve as a resource for research on the immune response to SARS-CoV-2. The samples were drawn from the first 160 participants of the ongoing ImmuneRACE study and from more than 1,000 subjects provided by 6 global collaborators. The material from the prospective study consisted of cDNA or gDNA derived from T cells, B-cell-depleted T cells, or PBMCs.

TCRbeta CDR3 regions were amplified from genomic DNA using the immunoSEQ Assay, a bias-controlled multiplex PCR. The paper's processing steps were these. The number of nucleated cells in each sample was estimated from the amplification of reference gene primers within the assay. Sequence reads were collapsed and filtered to measure the absolute abundance of every unique TCRbeta CDR3 rearrangement. Productive Simpson clonality was computed per sample as the square root of Simpson's diversity index over productive rearrangements. This is the immuneACCESS table as TCRdb keeps it, with only in-frame sequences that have V and J called. A part of the clones is gone; compared with another copy, unresolved V genes explain less than half, and the rest is unexplained. From that table come the V and J calls and clone size; the DNA was used to work out D and trimming. This sample holds approximately 260,000 clones; around 85% were observed only once. Clones ranked in the top ten supply approximately 11% of the sample.

The collaborating institutions used their own protocols to collect whole blood in K2EDTA tubes. For TCRbeta analysis, collaborator samples were shipped as frozen whole blood, as isolated PBMCs, or as DNA extracted from either sample type. The research as a whole found: The quantity of clinical and demographic metadata differed by source and by participant and was supplied without curation.

Of note for this clone: Its antigen target is currently unknown. No quality values exist for individual bases; no much larger clone is one base distant.

CDR1 MNHNY and CDR2 SVGAGI were looked up in the germline V gene (reference sequence). The V end gives up 5 bases and the J end 0 bases, leaving 5 bases in the junction not matched to a gene. Including the terminal cysteine and phenylalanine, the CDR3 comprises 17 residues. Of the read, only the CDR3 DNA is kept; its 51 bases are in frame from base 1. This TCR was sampled from a woman in her seventies with acute or convalescent COVID-19. Input material: peripheral blood. The chain is made from TRBV6-6 and TRBJ2-6, and 9 bases in between align with TRBD1. Read as DNA, the sequence is TGTGCCAGCAGTCCCGGGACAGGGATCTCTGGGGCCAACGTCCTGACTTTC. It specifies CASSPGTGISGANVLTF.